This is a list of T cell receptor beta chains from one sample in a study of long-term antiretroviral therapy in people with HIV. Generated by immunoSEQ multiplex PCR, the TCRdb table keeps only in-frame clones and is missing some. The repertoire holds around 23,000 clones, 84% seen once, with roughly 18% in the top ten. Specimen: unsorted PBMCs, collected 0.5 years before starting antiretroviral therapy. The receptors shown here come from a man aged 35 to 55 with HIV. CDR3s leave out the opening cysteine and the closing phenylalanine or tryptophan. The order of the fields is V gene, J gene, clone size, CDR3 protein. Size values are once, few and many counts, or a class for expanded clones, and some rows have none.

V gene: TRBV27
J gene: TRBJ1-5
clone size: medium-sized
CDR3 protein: ASRGWSNQPQH

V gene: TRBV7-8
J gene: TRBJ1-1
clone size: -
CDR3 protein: ASSLGGGTEAF

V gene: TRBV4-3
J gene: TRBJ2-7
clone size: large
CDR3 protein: ASSQDWKLGPYEQY

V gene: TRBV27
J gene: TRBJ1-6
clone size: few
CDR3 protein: ASSPWTSSPLH

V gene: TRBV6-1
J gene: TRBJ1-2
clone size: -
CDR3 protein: ASSGAHGLQNYGYT

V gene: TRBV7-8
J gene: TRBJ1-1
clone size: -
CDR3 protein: ASSLLGQSLTEAF

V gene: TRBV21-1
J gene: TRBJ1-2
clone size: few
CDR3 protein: ASLSRTAFFNYGYT

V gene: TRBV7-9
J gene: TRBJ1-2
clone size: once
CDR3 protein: ASSPPGTGGAYYGYT

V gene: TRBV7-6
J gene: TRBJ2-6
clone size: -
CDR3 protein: ASSLRPDRHSGANVLT

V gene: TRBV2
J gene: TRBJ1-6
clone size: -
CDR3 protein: ASVARGRGYNSPLH

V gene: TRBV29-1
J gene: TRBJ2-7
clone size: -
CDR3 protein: SVLYTSSEQY

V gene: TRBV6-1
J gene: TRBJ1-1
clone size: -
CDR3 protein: ASSPGHKGEAF

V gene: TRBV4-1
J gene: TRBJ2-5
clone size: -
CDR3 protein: ASSQDRLETYQETQY

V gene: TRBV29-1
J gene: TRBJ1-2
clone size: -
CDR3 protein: SVERSVNYGYT

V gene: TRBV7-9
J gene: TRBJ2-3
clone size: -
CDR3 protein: AIPTSGGPRDTQY

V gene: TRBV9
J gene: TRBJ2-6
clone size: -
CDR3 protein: ASMGTYSGANVLT

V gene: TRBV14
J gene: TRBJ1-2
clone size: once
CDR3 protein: ASSLGGEGYT

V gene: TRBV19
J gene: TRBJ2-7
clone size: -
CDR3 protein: ASGIQGGYEQY

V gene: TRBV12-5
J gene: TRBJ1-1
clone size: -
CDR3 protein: ASGLDTWEEAF

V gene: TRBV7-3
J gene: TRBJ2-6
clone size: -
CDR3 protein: ASSIDGGAGANVLT

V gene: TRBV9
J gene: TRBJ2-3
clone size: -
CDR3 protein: ASSDTQALNTPSTDTQY

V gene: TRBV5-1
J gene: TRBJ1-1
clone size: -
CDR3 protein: ASSSNQGARDTEAF

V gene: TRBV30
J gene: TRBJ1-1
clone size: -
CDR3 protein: AWSVPTGNTEAF

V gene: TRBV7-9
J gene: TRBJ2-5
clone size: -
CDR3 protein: ASSSPGQGIGETQY

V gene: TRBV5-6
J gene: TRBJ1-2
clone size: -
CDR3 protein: ASSLGIANYGYT

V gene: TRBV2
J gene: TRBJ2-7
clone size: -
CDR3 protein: ASMLMGEQY

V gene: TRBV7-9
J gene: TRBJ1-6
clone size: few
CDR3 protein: ASSSSYGNSNSPLH

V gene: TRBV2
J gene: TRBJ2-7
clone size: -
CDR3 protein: ASSIISYEQY

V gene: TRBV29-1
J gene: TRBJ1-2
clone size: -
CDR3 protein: SVGGGTDGYT

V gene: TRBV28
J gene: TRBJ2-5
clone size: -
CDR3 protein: ASSSGLAGGNQETQY

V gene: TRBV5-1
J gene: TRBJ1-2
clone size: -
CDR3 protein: ASSLEGNYGYT

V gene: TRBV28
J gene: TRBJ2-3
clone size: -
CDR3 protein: ASSFGMERGETDTQY

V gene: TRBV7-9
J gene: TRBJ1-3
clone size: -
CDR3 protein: ASSLHTPNSGNTIY

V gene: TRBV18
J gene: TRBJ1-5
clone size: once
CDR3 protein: ASSPASDQPQH

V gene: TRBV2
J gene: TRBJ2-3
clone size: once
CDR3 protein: ASIMGGTDTQY